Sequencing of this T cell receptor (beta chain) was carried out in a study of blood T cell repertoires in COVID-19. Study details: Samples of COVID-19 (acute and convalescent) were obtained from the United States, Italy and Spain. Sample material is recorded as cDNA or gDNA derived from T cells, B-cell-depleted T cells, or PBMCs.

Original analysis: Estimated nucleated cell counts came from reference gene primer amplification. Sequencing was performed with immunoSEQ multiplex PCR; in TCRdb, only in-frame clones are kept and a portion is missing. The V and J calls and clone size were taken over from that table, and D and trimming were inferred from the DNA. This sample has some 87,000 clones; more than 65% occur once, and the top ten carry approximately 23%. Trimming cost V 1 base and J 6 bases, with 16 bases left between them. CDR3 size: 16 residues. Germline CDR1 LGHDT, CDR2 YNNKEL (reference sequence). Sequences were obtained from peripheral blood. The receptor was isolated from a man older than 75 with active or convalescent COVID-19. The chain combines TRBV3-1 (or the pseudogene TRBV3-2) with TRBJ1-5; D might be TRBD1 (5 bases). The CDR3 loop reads CASSQGPGGEGQPQHF. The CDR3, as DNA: TGTGCCAGCAGCCAAGGTCCGGGGGGAGAGGGTCAGCCCCAGCATTTT.